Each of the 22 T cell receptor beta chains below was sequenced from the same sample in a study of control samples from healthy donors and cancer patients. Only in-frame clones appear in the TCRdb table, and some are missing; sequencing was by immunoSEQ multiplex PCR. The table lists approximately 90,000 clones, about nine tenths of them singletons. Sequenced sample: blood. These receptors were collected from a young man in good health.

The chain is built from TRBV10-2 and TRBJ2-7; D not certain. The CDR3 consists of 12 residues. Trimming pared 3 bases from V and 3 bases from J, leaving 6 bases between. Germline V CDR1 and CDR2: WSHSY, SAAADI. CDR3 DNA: TGCGCCAGCAGTGACGGGTACTACGAGCAGTACGTC. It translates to CASSDGYYEQYV.

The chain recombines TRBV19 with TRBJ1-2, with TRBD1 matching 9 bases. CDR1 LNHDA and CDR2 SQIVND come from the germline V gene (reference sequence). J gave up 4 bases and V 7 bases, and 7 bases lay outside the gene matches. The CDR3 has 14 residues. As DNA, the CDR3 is TGTGCCAGTACCCCGGGACAGGGTGCCTATGGCTACACCTTC. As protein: CASTPGQGAYGYTF.

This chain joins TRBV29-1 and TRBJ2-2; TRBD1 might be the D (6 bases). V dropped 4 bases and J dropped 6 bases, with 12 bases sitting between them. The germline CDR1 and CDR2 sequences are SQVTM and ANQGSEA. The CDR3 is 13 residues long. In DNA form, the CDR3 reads TGCAGCGTTGCCGGGACATCTCCCGGGGAGCTGTTTTTT. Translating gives CSVAGTSPGELFF.

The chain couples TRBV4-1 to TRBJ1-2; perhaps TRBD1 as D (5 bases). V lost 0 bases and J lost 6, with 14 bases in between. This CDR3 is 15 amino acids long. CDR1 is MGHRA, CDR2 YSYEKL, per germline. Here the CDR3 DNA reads TGCGCCAGCAGCCAAGATAGGGGCAGGGACGATGGCTACACCTTC. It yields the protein CASSQDRGRDDGYTF.

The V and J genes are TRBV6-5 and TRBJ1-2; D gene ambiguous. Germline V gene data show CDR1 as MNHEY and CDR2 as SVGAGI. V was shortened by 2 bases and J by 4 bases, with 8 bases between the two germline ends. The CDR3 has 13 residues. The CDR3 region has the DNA TGTGCCAGCAGTTACGTAGGAAGCTATGGCTACACCTTC. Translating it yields CASSYVGSYGYTF.

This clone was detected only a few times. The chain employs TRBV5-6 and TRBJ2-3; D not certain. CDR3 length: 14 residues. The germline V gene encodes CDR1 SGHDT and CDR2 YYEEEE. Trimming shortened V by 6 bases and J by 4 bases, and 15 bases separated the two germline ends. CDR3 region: CASIPRIPSDTQYF. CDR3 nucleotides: TGTGCCAGCATCCCACGAATTCCCTCAGATACGCAGTATTTT.

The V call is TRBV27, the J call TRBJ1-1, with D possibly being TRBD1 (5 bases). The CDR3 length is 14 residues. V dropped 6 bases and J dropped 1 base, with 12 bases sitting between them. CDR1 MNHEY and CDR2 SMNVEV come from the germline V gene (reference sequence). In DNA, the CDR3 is TGTGCCAGCAGCCTGGGGCCCAGGAACACTGAAGCTTTCTTT. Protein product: CASSLGPRNTEAFF.

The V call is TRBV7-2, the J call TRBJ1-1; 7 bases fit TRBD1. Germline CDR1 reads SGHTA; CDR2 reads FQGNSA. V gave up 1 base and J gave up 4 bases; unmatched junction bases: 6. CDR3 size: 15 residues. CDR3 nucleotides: TGTGCCAGCAGCTTAGAAGGGTCAGGGGGCACTGAAGCTTTCTTT. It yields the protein CASSLEGSGGTEAFF. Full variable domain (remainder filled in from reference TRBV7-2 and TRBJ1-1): GAGVSQSPSNKVTEKGKDVELRCDPISGHTALYWYRQSLGQGLEFLIYFQGNSAPDKSGLPSDRFSAERTGGSVSTLTIQRTQQEDSAVYLCASSLEGSGGTEAFFGQGTRLTVV.

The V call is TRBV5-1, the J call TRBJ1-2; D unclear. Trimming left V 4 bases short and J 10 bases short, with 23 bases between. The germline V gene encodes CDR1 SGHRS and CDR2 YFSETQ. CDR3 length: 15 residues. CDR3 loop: CASSPAGISPLDYTF. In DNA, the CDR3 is TGCGCCAGCAGCCCAGCGGGGATATCCCCCCTGGACTACACCTTC.

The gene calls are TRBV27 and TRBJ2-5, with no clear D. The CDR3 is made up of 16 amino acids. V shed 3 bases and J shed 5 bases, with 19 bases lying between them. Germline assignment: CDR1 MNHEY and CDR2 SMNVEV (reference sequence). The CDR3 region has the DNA TGTGCCAGCAGTTTTCGCTTCAGTCGGTTAGGGGAGACCCAGTACTTC. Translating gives CASSFRFSRLGETQYF.

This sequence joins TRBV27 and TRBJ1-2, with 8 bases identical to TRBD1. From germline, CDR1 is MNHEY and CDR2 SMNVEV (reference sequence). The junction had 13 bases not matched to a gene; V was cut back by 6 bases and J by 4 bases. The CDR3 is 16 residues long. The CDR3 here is CASSAGGQGAIYGYTF. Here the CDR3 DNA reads TGTGCCAGCAGCGCGGGCGGGCAGGGGGCAATCTATGGCTACACCTTC.

CDR3: CASRYREAGANVLTF. Written as DNA, the CDR3 is TGTGCCAGCAGATACAGGGAGGCTGGGGCCAACGTCCTGACTTTC. The rearrangement joins TRBV2 to TRBJ2-6; D is tentatively TRBD1 or TRBD2 (6 bases each). Trimming took off 6 bases at V and 2 bases at J, with 11 bases between the two ends. Germline CDR1 SNHLY, CDR2 FYNNEI. The CDR3 runs 15 residues.

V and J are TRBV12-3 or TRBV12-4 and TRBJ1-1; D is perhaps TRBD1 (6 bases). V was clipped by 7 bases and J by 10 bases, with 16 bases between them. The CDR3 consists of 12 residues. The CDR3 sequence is CASKPGTLGAFF. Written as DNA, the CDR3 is TGTGCCAGCAAACCCGGGACATTGGGAGCTTTCTTT.

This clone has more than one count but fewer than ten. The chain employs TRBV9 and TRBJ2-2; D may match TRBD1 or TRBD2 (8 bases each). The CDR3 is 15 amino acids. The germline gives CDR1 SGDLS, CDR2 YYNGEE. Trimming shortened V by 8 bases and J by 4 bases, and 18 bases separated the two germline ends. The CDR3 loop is CARTGGTGPTGELFF. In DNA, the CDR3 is TGTGCCAGGACGGGAGGGACAGGACCCACCGGGGAGCTGTTTTTT. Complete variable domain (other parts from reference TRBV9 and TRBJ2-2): DSGVTQTPKHLITATGQRVTLRCSPRSGDLSVYWYQQSLDQGLQFLIQYYNGEERAKGNILERFSAQQFPDLHSELNLSSLELGDSALYFCARTGGTGPTGELFFGEGSRLTVL.

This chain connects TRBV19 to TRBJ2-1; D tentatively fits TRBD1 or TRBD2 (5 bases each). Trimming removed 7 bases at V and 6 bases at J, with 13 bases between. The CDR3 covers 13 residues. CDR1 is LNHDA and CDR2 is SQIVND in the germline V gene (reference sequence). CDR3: CASTGGLSNEQFF. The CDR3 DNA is TGTGCCAGTACTGGGGGTCTATCCAATGAGCAGTTCTTC. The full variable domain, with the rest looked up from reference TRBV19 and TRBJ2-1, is DGGITQSPKYLFRKEGQNVTLSCEQNLNHDAMYWYRQDPGQGLRLIYYSQIVNDFQKGDIAEGYSVSREKKESFPLTVTSAQKNPTAFYLCASTGGLSNEQFFGPGTRLTVL.

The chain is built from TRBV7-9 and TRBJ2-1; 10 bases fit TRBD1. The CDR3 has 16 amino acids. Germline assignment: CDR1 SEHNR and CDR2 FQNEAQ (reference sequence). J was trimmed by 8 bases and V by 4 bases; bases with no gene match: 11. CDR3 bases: TGTGCCAGCAGCTCACCCCCGGGGACAGGGGTCGATGAGCAGTTCTTC. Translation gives CASSSPPGTGVDEQFF. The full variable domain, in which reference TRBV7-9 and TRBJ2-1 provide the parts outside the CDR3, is DTGVSQNPRHKITKRGQNVTFRCDPISEHNRLYWYRQTLGQGPEFLTYFQNEAQLEKSRLLSDRFSAERPKGSFSTLEIQRTEQGDSAMYLCASSSPPGTGVDEQFFGPGTRLTVL.

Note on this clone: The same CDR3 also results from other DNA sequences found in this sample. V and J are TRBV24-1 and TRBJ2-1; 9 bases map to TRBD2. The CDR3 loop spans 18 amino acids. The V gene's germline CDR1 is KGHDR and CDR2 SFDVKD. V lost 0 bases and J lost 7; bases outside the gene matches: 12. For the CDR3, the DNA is TGTGCCACCAGTGATTTGCCCTCCCGCGGGGGGGCCAGGAATGAGCAGTTCTTC. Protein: CATSDLPSRGGARNEQFF.

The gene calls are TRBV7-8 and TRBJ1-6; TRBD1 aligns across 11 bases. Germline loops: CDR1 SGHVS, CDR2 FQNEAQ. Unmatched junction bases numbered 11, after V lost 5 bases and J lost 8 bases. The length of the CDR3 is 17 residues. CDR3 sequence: CASSPRTGGGFDSPLHF. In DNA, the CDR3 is TGTGCCAGCAGCCCTCGGACAGGGGGCGGTTTTGATTCACCCCTCCACTTT.

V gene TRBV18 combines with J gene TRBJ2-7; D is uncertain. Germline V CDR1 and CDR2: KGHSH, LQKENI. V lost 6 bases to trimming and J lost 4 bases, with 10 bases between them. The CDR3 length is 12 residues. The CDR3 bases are TGTGCCAGCTCGCCCCTAATTTACGAGCAGTACTTC. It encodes CASSPLIYEQYF.

The CDR3 nucleotides are TGCGCCAGCAGCTTGGCCGGACGGATCCAAGAGACCCAGTACTTC. Its protein is CASSLAGRIQETQYF. V is TRBV5-1 and J is TRBJ2-5, with unresolved D. Germline loops: CDR1 SGHRS, CDR2 YFSETQ. V shed 0 bases and J shed 1 base, with 10 bases lying between them. There are 15 residues in the CDR3. The whole variable domain, filled in from reference TRBV5-1 and TRBJ2-5, reads KAGVTQTPRYLIKTRGQQVTLSCSPISGHRSVSWYQQTPGQGLQFLFEYFSETQRNKGNFPGRFSGRQFSNSRSEMNVSTLELGDSALYLCASSLAGRIQETQYFGPGTRLLVL.

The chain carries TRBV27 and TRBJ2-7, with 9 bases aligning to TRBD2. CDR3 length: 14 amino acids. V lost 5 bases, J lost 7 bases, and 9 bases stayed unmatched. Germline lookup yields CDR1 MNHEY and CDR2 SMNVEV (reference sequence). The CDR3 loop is CASSPLAGAPEQYV. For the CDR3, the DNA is TGTGCCAGCAGTCCTTTAGCGGGGGCCCCTGAGCAGTACGTC.

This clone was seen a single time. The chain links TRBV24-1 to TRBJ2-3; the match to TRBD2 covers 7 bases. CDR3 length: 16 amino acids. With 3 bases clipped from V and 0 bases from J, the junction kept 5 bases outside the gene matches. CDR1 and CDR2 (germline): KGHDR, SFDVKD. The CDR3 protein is CATSDLGGGSTDTQYF. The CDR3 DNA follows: TGTGCCACCAGTGATCTCGGCGGGGGTAGCACAGATACGCAGTATTTT.